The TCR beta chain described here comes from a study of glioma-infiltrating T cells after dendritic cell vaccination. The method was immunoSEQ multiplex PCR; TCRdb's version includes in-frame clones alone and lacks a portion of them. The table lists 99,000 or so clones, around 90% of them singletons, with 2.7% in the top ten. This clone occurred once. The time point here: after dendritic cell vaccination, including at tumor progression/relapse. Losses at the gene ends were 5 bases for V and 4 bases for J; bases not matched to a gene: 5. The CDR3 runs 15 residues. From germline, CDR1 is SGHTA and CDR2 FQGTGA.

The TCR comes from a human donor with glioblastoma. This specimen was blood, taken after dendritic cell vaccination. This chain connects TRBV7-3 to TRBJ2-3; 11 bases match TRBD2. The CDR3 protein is CASSDTSGGADTQYF. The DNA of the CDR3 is TGTGCCAGCAGCGACACTAGCGGGGGAGCAGATACGCAGTATTTT.